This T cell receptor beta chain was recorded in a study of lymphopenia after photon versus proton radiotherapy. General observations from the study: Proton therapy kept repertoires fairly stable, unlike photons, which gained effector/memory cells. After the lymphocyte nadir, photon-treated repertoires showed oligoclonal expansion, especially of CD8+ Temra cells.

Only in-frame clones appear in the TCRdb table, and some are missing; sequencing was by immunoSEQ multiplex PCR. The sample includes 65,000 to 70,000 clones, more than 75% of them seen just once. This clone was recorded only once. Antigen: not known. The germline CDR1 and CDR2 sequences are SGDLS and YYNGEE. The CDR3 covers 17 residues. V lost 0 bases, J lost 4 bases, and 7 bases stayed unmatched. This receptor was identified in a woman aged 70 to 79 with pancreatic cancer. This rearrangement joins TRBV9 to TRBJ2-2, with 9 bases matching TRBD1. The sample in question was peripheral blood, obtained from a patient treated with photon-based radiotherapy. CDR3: CASSVDVDRGITGELFF. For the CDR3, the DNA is TGTGCCAGCAGCGTAGATGTGGACAGGGGAATCACCGGGGAGCTGTTTTTT.